The TCR beta chain under discussion was sequenced for a study of T-cell memory formation after mild COVID-19. TCRdb recomputed calls from the 5' RACE reads with MiXCR, one row per CDR3 protein. The table shows roughly 110,000 distinct CDR3 sequences, with approximately 13% occurring only once. V lost 5 bases and J 8 bases, leaving 12 bases between the germline ends. CDR1 and CDR2 from the germline V gene are MGHRA and YSYEKL. This CDR3 spans 12 amino acids. Sequenced: PBMCs or a T cell subset sorted from them (not recorded which). V usage is TRBV4-1 and J usage is TRBJ1-1; D is unclear. This sequence originates from an adult woman who had mild COVID-19 (a few samples of this study predate the infection). Cell type and time point are not known. The CDR3 protein is CASSALGLEAFF. The CDR3 DNA follows: TGCGCCAGCAGCGCGTTAGGGCTAGAAGCTTTCTTT.